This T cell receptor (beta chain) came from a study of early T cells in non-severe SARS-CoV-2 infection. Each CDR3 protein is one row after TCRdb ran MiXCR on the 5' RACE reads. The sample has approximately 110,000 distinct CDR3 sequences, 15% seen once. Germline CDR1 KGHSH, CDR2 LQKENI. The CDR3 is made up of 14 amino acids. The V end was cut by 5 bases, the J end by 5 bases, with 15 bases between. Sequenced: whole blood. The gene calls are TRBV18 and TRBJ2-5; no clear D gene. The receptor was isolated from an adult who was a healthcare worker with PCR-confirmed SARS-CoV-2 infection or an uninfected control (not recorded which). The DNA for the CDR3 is TGTGCCAGCTCATCAAGAACTGCCCGGGAGACCCAGTACTTC. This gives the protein CASSSRTARETQYF.